This T cell receptor beta chain was captured in a study of response to subunit inactivated influenza vaccine (dated by TCRdb to 2016 to 2019). Study-wide context: Deep quantitative T cell receptor repertoire profiling was used in the study to track responses to a trivalent subunit inactivated influenza vaccine. General findings and caveats noted by the study authors: According to the authors, only a limited number of new T cells may be recruited by each seasonal influenza vaccination.

Its CDR3 holds 14 amino acids, cysteine through phenylalanine. Only CDR3 DNA is held: 42 bases, read in frame from base 1. Deletion took 2 bases off V and 2 bases off J, with a span of 11 bases between the germline ends. Based on the germline V gene, the CDR1 and CDR2 sequences are SGHRS and YFSETQ. Preparation of the library involved RT-PCR. The reads were generated on an Illumina HiSeq 2500. Using fastp at Q25 and MiXCR, TCRdb reprocessed the public reads and kept productive beta chains. Entries are consolidated by CDR3 protein sequence, retaining the most common genes and DNA. The sample profile shows under 550,000 distinct CDR3 sequences; around 8% of them were found once. The biggest ten clones account for 10% to 15% of the sample. This clonotype was counted between two and nine times. What this receptor recognizes is not known. The record has no base qualities; no much larger clone is one base away.

The receptor was isolated from a man aged 45 to 75 who received an inactivated influenza vaccine. Donor details come from another sample of the same person, matched by shared clones. The chain was built from TRBV5-1 and TRBJ2-7, with the D gene call left open. The material was PBMCs from blood, obtained 23 months after vaccination. The CDR3 has the sequence CASSFGGDAYEQYF. The DNA reads TGCGCCAGCAGCTTCGGTGGGGATGCCTACGAGCAGTACTTC.